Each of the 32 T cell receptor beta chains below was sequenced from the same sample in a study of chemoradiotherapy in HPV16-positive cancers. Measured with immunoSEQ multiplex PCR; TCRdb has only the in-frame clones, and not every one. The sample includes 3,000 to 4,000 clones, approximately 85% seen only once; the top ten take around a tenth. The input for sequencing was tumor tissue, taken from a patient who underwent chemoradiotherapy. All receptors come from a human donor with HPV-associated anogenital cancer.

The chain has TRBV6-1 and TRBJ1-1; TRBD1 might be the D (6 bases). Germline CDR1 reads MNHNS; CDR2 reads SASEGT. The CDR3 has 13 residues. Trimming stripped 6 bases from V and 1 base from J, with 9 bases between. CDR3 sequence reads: CASRKTGNTEAFF. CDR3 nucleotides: TGTGCCAGCAGGAAGACAGGGAACACTGAAGCTTTCTTT.

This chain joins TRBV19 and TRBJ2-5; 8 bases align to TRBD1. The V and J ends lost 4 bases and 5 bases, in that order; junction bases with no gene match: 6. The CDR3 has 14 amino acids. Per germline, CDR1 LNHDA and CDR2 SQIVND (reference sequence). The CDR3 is CASSTQGAGETQYF. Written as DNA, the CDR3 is TGTGCCAGTAGTACCCAGGGGGCTGGGGAGACCCAGTACTTC.

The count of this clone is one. CDR3 DNA sequence: TGTGCCTGGAGCGAAACAGGGATTCCCTATGGCTACACCTTC. Its protein is CAWSETGIPYGYTF. V usage is TRBV30 and J usage is TRBJ1-2; TRBD1 is a possible D gene (6 bases). The CDR3 consists of 14 residues. V gave up 3 bases and J gave up 4 bases, with 15 bases separating them. Germline V gene data show CDR1 as GTSNPN and CDR2 as SVGIG (reference sequence).

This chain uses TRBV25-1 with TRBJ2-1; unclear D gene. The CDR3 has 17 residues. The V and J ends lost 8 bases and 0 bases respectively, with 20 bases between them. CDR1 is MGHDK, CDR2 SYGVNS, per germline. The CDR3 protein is CASSKSEWTDSYNEQFF. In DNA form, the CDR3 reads TGTGCCAGCTCCAAATCGGAATGGACCGACTCCTACAATGAGCAGTTCTTC.

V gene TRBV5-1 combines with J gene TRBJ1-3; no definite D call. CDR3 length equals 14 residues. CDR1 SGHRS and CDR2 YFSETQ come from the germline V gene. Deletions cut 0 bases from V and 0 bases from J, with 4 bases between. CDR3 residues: CASSLGYSGNTIYF. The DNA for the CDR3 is TGCGCCAGCAGCTTGGGGTACTCTGGAAACACCATATATTTT.

The CDR3 DNA follows: TGTGCCAGCAGTTTACAGGAGACCGGGGAGCTGTTTTTT. Encoded protein: CASSLQETGELFF. The V gene is TRBV6-4, the J gene TRBJ2-2, with D possibly TRBD1 on 5 matching bases. CDR3 size: 13 residues. The V end lost 5 bases, the J end lost 5 bases, and 9 bases lay between the germline ends. Germline values: CDR1 MRHNA, CDR2 SNTAGT.

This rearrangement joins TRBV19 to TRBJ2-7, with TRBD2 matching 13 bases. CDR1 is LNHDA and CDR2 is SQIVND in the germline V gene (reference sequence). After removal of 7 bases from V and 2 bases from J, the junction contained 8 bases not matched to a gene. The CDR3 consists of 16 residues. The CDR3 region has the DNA TGTGCCAGTACCCCCGGGACTAGCGGGACCCCCTACGAGCAGTACTTC. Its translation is CASTPGTSGTPYEQYF.

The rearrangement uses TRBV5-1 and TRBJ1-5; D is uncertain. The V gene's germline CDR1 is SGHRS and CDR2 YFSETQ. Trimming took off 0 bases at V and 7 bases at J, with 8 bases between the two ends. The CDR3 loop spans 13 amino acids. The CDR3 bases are TGCGCCAGCAGCTTGGCCGAGGGCCAGCCCCAGCATTTT. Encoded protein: CASSLAEGQPQHF.

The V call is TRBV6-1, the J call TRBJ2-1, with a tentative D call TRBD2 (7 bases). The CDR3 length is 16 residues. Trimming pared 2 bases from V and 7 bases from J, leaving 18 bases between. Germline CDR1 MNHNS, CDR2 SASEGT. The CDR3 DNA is TGTGCCAGCAGTGAACAAATAGGGGGGGTATGGAATGAGCAGTTCTTC. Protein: CASSEQIGGVWNEQFF.

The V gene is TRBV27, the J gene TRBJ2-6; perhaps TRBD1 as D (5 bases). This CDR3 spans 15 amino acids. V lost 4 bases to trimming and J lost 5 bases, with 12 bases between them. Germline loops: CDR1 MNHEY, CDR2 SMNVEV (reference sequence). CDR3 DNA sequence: TGTGCCAGCAGTTATAGGACGGACAGGGCCAACGTCCTGACTTTC. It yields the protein CASSYRTDRANVLTF.

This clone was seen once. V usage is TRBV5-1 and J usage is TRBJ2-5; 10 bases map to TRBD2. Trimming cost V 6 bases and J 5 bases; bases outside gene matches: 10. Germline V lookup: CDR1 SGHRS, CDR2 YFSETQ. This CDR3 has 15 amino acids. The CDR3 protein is CASTSGRALWETQYF. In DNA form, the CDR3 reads TGCGCCAGCACAAGCGGGAGGGCCCTCTGGGAGACCCAGTACTTC.

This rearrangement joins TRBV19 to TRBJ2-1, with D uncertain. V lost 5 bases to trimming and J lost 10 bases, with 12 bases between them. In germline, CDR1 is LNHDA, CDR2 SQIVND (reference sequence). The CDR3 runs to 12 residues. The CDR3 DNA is TGTGCCAGTAGTCCTCCGAACGGGGAGCAGTTCTTC. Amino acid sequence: CASSPPNGEQFF.

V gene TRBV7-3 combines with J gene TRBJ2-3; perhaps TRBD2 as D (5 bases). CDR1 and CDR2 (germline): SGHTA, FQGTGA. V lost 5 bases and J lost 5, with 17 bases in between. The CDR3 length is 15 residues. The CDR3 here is CASSPSVRAGDTQYF. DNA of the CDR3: TGTGCCAGCAGCCCAAGCGTGCGGGCAGGAGATACGCAGTATTTT.

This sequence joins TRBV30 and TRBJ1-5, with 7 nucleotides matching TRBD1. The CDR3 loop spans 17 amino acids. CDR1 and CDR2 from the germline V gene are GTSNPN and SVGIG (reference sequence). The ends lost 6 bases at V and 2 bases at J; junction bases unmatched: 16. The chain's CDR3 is CACETGVGGTGNQPQHF. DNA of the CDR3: TGTGCCTGCGAAACAGGGGTCGGGGGCACGGGCAATCAGCCCCAGCATTTT.

The CDR3 loop is CASSSLGVSDDTEAFF. The CDR3 coding sequence is TGTGCCAGCAGCTCGCTAGGTGTGTCGGACGACACTGAAGCTTTCTTT. V is TRBV5-5 and J is TRBJ1-1; no definite D call. The CDR3 is 16 residues long. V lost 3 bases and J lost 3, with 18 bases in between. CDR1 is SGHKS and CDR2 is YYEKEE in the germline V gene (reference sequence).

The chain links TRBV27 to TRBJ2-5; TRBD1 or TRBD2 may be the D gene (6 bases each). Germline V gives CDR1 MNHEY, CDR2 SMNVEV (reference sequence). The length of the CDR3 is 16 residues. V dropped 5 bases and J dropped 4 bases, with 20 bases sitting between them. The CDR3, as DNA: TGTGCCAGCAGTACTGGGCCCATTGGGGGGCTAGAGACCCAGTACTTC. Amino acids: CASSTGPIGGLETQYF.

Written as DNA, the CDR3 is TGTGCCAGTAGTATTGGACTATCGGAGACCCAGTACTTC. Its translation is CASSIGLSETQYF. V is TRBV19 and J is TRBJ2-5; D may be TRBD2 (6 bases). The CDR3 has 13 amino acids. Germline V gives CDR1 LNHDA, CDR2 SQIVND (reference sequence). V shed 3 bases and J shed 5 bases, with 10 bases lying between them.

The CDR3 DNA follows: TGTGCCAGCAGTCCACGGACAGAGCACTTTTGGCTTCGGGGCTACACCTTC. Protein: CASSPRTEHFWLRGYTF. The chain combines TRBV27 with TRBJ1-2; maybe TRBD1 (6 bases). V was clipped by 5 bases and J by 8 bases, with 27 bases between them. CDR3 length: 17 residues. Germline V lookup: CDR1 MNHEY, CDR2 SMNVEV (reference sequence).

CDR3 region: CASSYWWSLAGARIAKNIQYF. The CDR3 bases are TGTGCCAGCAGTTACTGGTGGTCTCTAGCGGGGGCCCGCATAGCCAAAAACATTCAGTACTTC. This rearrangement joins TRBV6-8 to TRBJ2-4; 10 bases are a match to TRBD2. The ends lost 1 base at V and 0 bases at J; junction bases unmatched: 15. Germline V gives CDR1 MNHGY, CDR2 SAAAGT. The CDR3 is made up of 21 amino acids.

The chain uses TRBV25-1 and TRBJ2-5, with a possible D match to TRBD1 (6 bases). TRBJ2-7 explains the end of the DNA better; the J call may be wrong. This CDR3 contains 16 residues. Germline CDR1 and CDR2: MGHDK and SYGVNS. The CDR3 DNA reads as TGTGCCAGCAGTGAGCCTACCACAGGGCTGTACTACGAGCAGTACTTC. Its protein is CASSEPTTGLYYEQYF.

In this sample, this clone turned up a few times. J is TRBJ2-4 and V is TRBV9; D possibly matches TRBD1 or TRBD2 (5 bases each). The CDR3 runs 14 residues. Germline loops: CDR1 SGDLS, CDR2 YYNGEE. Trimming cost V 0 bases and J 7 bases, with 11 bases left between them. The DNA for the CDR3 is TGTGCCAGCAGCGTAGGCCTAGCAGGGAACATTCAGTACTTC. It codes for CASSVGLAGNIQYF.

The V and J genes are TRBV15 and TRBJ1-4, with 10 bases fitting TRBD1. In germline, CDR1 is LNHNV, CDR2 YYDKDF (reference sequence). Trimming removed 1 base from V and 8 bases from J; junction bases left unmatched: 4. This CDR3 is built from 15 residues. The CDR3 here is CATSRAGTGDEKLFF. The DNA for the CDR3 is TGTGCCACCAGCAGAGCCGGGACAGGGGACGAAAAACTGTTTTTT. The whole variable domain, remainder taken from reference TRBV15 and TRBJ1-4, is DAMVIQNPRYQVTQFGKPVTLSCSQTLNHNVMYWYQQKSSQAPKLLFHYYDKDFNNEADTPDNFQSRRPNTSFCFLDIRSPGLGDTAMYLCATSRAGTGDEKLFFGSGTQLSVL.

The CDR3 nucleotides are TGTGCCAGCAGAAGGGAGGACGAGCAGTACTTC. It encodes CASRREDEQYF. The J gene is TRBJ2-7, the V gene TRBV27; possible D gene TRBD2, 6 bases. The CDR3 spans 11 residues. Trimming removed 6 bases from V and 5 bases from J, with 8 bases in between. In germline, CDR1 is MNHEY, CDR2 SMNVEV (reference sequence).

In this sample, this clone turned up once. CDR3 loop: CASSPGQGWSGELFF. The CDR3 DNA is TGTGCCAGCAGCCCTGGACAGGGCTGGTCCGGGGAGCTGTTTTTT. The chain is built from TRBV2 and TRBJ2-2; 8 bases fit TRBD1. The V gene's germline CDR1 is SNHLY and CDR2 FYNNEI. The V gene end was trimmed by 6 bases and the J gene end by 6 bases; junction bases not matched to a gene: 9. The CDR3 has 15 amino acids. Supplemented by reference TRBV2 and TRBJ2-2, the full variable domain reads EPEVTQTPSHQVTQMGQEVILRCVPISNHLYFYWYRQILGQKVEFLVSFYNNEISEKSEIFDDQFSVERPDGSNFTLKIRSTKLEDSAMYFCASSPGQGWSGELFFGEGSRLTVL.

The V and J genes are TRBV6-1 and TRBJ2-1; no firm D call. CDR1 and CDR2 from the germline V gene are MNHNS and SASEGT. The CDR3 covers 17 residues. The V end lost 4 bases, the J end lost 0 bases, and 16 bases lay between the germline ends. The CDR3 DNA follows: TGTGCCAGCAGTGGGGCTCCAAGATCGAGCTCCTACAATGAGCAGTTCTTC. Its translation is CASSGAPRSSSYNEQFF.

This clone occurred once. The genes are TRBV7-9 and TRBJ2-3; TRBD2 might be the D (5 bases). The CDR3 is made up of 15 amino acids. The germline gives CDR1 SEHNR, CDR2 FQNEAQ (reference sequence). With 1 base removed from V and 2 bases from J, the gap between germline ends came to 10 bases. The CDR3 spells CASSLDERTTDTQYF. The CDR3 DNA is TGTGCCAGCAGCTTAGATGAGCGGACCACAGATACGCAGTATTTT.

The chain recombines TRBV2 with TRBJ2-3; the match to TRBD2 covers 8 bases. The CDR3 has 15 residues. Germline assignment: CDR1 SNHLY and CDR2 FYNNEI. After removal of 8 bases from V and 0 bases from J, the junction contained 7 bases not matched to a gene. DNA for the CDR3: TGTGCCAGCGGTATAGCGGGACCCAGCACAGATACGCAGTATTTT. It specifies CASGIAGPSTDTQYF.

CDR3 amino acids: CASSHPEGEGEVYNEQFF. CDR3 nucleotides: TGTGCCAGCAGTCACCCCGAGGGAGAGGGGGAGGTATACAATGAGCAGTTCTTC. The chain couples TRBV11-2 to TRBJ2-1, with D perhaps given as TRBD1 or TRBD2 (6 bases each). Trimming stripped 6 bases from V and 4 bases from J, with 25 bases between. This CDR3 contains 18 residues. The V gene's germline CDR1 is SGHAT and CDR2 FQNNGV.

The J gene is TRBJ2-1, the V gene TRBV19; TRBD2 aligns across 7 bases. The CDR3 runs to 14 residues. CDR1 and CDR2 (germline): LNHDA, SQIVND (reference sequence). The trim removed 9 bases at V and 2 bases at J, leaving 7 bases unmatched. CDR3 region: CARRIAGPYNEQFF. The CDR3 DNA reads TGTGCCAGGAGGATAGCGGGCCCCTACAATGAGCAGTTCTTC.

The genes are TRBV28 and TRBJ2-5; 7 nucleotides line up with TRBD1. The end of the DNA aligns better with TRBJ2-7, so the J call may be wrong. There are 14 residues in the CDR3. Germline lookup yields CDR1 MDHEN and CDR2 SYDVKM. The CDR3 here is CASSTGQVTYEQYF. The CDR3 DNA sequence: TGTGCCAGCAGTACTGGACAGGTAACCTACGAGCAGTACTTC.

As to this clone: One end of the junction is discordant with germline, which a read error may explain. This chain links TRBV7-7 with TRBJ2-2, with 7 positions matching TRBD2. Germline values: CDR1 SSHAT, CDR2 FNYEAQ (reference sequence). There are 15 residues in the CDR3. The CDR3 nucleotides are TGTGCTAGCAGCTTAGGACTAGCGAACACCGGGGAGCTGTTTTTT. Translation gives CASSLGLANTGELFF.

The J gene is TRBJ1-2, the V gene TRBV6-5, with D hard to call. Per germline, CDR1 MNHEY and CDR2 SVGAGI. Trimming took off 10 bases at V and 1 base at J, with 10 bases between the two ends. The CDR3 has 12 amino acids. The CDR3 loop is CATKAHNYGYTF. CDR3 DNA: TGTGCCACGAAAGCCCATAACTATGGCTACACCTTC.